This TCR beta chain was identified during a study of shared clonotypes between healthy human individuals. Overall study findings and caveats: Across subsets, estimated richness was generally greater for naive than for memory populations.

Only in-frame clones appear in the TCRdb table, and some are missing; sequencing was by immunoSEQ multiplex PCR. This sample has 850,000 to 1,200,000 clones; approximately 72% occur once, and the top ten carry roughly 1.4%. Per germline, CDR1 SGHRS and CDR2 YFSETQ. V lost 4 bases and J lost 4; bases outside the gene matches: 5. The CDR3 sequence is 14 residues long. A note on this clone: What it recognizes is unknown. The same CDR3 can be traced to other DNA sequences in this sample.

Sequencing was performed on memory CD4+ T cells sorted from blood. The subset was: CD45RA-negative fraction. The chain links TRBV5-1 to TRBJ2-1, with 7 bases aligning to TRBD2. The receptor was isolated from a man aged 18-30 years in good health. CDR3 DNA sequence: TGCGCCAGCAGCCTGGGGGGGAAATACAATGAGCAGTTCTTC. Amino acid sequence: CASSLGGKYNEQFF.